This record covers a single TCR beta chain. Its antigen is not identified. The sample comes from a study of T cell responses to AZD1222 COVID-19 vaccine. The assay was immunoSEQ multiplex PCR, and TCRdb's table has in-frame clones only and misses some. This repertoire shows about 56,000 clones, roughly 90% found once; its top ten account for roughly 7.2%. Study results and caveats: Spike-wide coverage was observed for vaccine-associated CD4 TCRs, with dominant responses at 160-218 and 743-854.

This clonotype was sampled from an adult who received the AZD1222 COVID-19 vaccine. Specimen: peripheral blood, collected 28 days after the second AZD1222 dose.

CDR3 amino acids: CASSETSGRQETQYF. CDR3 DNA sequence: TGCGCCAGCAGTGAGACTAGCGGGAGACAAGAGACCCAGTACTTC. The V call is TRBV5-1, the J call TRBJ2-5; TRBD2 matches 12 bases. The CDR3 has 15 amino acids. Germline values: CDR1 SGHRS, CDR2 YFSETQ. The J segment lost 2 bases and the V segment lost 5 bases, leaving 4 bases of the junction unmatched.